This TCR beta chain was observed in a study of blood T cell repertoires in COVID-19. V was clipped by 7 bases and J by 4 bases; unmatched bases: 4. The CDR3 is 13 residues long. CDR1 and CDR2 from the germline V gene are SNHLY and FYNNEI. Method: immunoSEQ multiplex PCR; TCRdb's copy keeps in-frame clones and lacks some. The sample lists about 200,000 clones, almost 90% occurring once. The V call is TRBV2, the J call TRBJ2-3; 8 bases are shared with TRBD1. Material for sequencing was peripheral blood. The receptor was derived from a man aged 18 to 35 with active or convalescent COVID-19. CDR3: CASNGQGPDTQYF. CDR3 nucleotides: TGTGCCAGCAATGGACAGGGACCAGATACGCAGTATTTT.